The present T cell receptor (beta chain) was sequenced within a study of OX40 agonist ivuxolimab in advanced cancers. For the study at large: In this cohort, patients received ivuxolimab, an agonistic anti-OX40 (CD134) antibody. Anti-PD-1, anti-PD-L1 or anti-CTLA-4 therapy given earlier was allowed, and 40% had some. Partial response was recorded in three patients: one hepatocellular carcinoma and two cutaneous melanoma cases.

TCRdb's copy holds only in-frame clones and misses some; the assay was immunoSEQ multiplex PCR. Of tens of thousands of clones listed, 70% to 90% are singletons. Per the germline V gene, CDR1 is GTSNPN and CDR2 is SVGIG (reference sequence). The CDR3 runs to 13 residues. V was cut by 5 bases and J by 7 bases, with 17 bases left in between. Source: CD4+ or CD8+ T cells sorted from blood, taken in a trial of the OX40 agonist ivuxolimab. J is TRBJ1-2 and V is TRBV30, with a possible D match to TRBD1 (5 bases). This clonotype originated in an adult with an advanced solid tumor such as melanoma, head and neck, liver or kidney cancer. CDR3 nucleotide sequence: TGTGCCTGGCCCTTAGGTCAGGGACGTGGCTACACCTTC. It codes for CAWPLGQGRGYTF.